This T cell receptor beta chain stems from a study of T cells in Graves' hyperthyroidism and ophthalmopathy. Amplification of TCR beta CDR3 regions used RNA as the template. With the HTBI primer set, the TCR CDR3 went through a first round of RT-PCR. TCRdb reprocessed the multiplex PCR reads via MiXCR and lists one record per CDR3 protein. The data contain 600,000 to 700,000 distinct CDR3 sequences, roughly 46% of them singletons. This CDR3 has 14 residues. The germline V gene has CDR1 ENHRY and CDR2 SYGVKD. V lost 5 bases and J lost 7; bases outside the gene matches: 2. Sample: peripheral blood or thyroid tissue (not recorded which). The gene calls are TRBV10-3 and TRBJ1-6; 10 bases fit TRBD1. The TCR was taken from an adult man with Graves' disease, either hyperthyroidism or ophthalmopathy (not recorded which). CDR3 DNA: TGTGCCATCAGTCGACAGGGGGCCAATTCACCCCTCCACTTT. It translates to CAISRQGANSPLHF.